One sample yielded the 24 T cell receptor beta chains listed below, sequenced in a study of identical twins. From the 5' RACE reads, TCRdb called clonotypes with MiXCR, one entry per CDR3 protein. The sample carries 570,000 or so distinct CDR3 sequences, more than 9% recorded once. These data also featured in a second study, about yellow fever vaccine responses in identical twins.

The sequenced material came from PBMCs. These TCRs come from a woman younger than 30 in good health.

This chain links TRBV11-2 with TRBJ2-2, with 13 positions matching TRBD2. The junction had 16 bases not matched to a gene; V was cut back by 6 bases and J by 0 bases. CDR1 and CDR2 (germline): SGHAT, FQNNGV. The CDR3 runs 21 residues. CDR3 sequence: CASRDYLPGLAGFANTGELFF. The CDR3 nucleotides read TGTGCCAGCAGAGATTATTTGCCGGGACTAGCGGGGTTCGCGAACACCGGGGAGCTGTTTTTT. The full variable domain, with the rest looked up from reference TRBV11-2 and TRBJ2-2, is EAGVAQSPRYKIIEKRQSVAFWCNPISGHATLYWYQQILGQGPKLLIQFQNNGVVDDSQLPKDRFSAERLKGVDSTLKIQPAKLEDSAVYLCASRDYLPGLAGFANTGELFFGEGSRLTVL.

This clonotype was detected only a few times. The genes are TRBV29-1 and TRBJ2-7; 7 positions match TRBD2. From germline, CDR1 is SQVTM and CDR2 ANQGSEA. Germline trimming cut 3 bases from V and 10 bases from J; bases unmatched to any gene: 15. The CDR3 runs to 14 residues. Here the CDR3 DNA reads TGCAGCGTTGAGCCCCAACCAGGAGGGAGGGTTCAGTACTTC. Its translation: CSVEPQPGGRVQYF.

This clonotype occurred many times. The rearrangement joins TRBV15 to TRBJ2-1; the match to TRBD2 covers 11 bases. The V segment lost 0 bases and the J segment 4 bases; nucleotides outside the gene matches: 8. Germline lookup yields CDR1 LNHNV and CDR2 YYDKDF (reference sequence). This CDR3 is 18 amino acids long. CDR3 region: CATSRDRSTSGGYNEQFF. CDR3 coding DNA: TGTGCCACCAGCAGAGATCGATCTACTAGCGGGGGTTACAATGAGCAGTTCTTC.

The sample holds a few counts of this clonotype. The CDR3 spells CATISGGASDTQYF. Written as DNA, the CDR3 is TGTGCCACCATTAGCGGGGGGGCCTCAGATACGCAGTATTTT. The chain links TRBV10-3 to TRBJ2-3; 11 bases align to TRBD2. The V gene's germline CDR1 is ENHRY and CDR2 SYGVKD. CDR3 size: 14 residues. The trim removed 10 bases at V and 4 bases at J, leaving 7 bases unmatched.

This clonotype has only a few counts. The DNA of the CDR3 is TGTGCCAGCAGCAACCCAGGACAGGGCCAAATCTATTACAATGAGCAGTTCTTC. It yields the protein CASSNPGQGQIYYNEQFF. This sequence joins TRBV4-2 and TRBJ2-1, with 8 bases that match TRBD1. This CDR3 contains 18 residues. J was trimmed by 4 bases and V by 5 bases; bases with no gene match: 16. The germline V gene encodes CDR1 LGHNA and CDR2 YNFKEQ.

The V gene is TRBV7-2, the J gene TRBJ2-5; D perhaps matches TRBD1 (6 bases). Trimming stripped 2 bases from V and 4 bases from J, with 17 bases between. The V gene's germline CDR1 is SGHTA and CDR2 FQGNSA. The CDR3 contains 16 residues. Here the CDR3 DNA reads TGTGCCAGCAGCTTATGGACAGAAGCTAGGAGAGAGACCCAGTACTTC. It translates to CASSLWTEARRETQYF. Complete variable domain (other parts from reference TRBV7-2 and TRBJ2-5): GAGVSQSPSNKVTEKGKDVELRCDPISGHTALYWYRQSLGQGLEFLIYFQGNSAPDKSGLPSDRFSAERTGGSVSTLTIQRTQQEDSAVYLCASSLWTEARRETQYFGPGTRLLVL.

DNA of the CDR3: TGCAGCGTCCAGGGCTTAGTAGAGACCCAGTACTTC. Residues: CSVQGLVETQYF. This sequence joins TRBV29-1 and TRBJ2-5, with D possibly being TRBD1 (5 bases). V lost 6 bases, J lost 4 bases, and 12 bases lay in between. Germline-derived CDR1 and CDR2 are SQVTM and ANQGSEA. The CDR3 has 12 residues.

This clonotype was observed at least ten times. The chain carries TRBV5-1 and TRBJ2-3; TRBD2 agrees at 7 bases. V dropped 2 bases and J dropped 3; count of bases not matched to a gene: 6. Germline CDR1 is SGHRS and CDR2 is YFSETQ. The CDR3 contains 15 residues. The CDR3 protein is CASSFGAGETDTQYF. In DNA, the CDR3 is TGCGCCAGCAGCTTTGGGGCGGGGGAAACAGATACGCAGTATTTT.

The V and J genes are TRBV12-3 or TRBV12-4 and TRBJ2-3; tentative D call: TRBD2 (6 bases). The germline V and J ends were trimmed by 3 bases and 0 bases, with 16 bases remaining between them. CDR3 length equals 17 residues. CDR3 in amino acids: CASSFVWGEFSTDTQYF. CDR3 nucleotides: TGTGCCAGCAGTTTTGTGTGGGGGGAATTTAGCACAGATACGCAGTATTTT.

CDR3 sequence reads: CASSPEDRANTEAFF. For the CDR3, the DNA is TGTGCCAGCAGCCCGGAGGACAGGGCGAACACTGAAGCTTTCTTT. The chain joins TRBV3-1 to TRBJ1-1, with 8 bases aligning to TRBD1. Germline CDR1 and CDR2: LGHDT and YNNKEL (reference sequence). The length of the CDR3 is 15 residues. Trimming took 4 bases from V and 1 from J; bases not matched to a gene: 5.

Only a few counts were recorded for this clonotype. This rearrangement joins TRBV6-5 to TRBJ2-3, with a possible D match to TRBD1 (6 bases). The CDR3 consists of 17 residues. Trimming shortened V by 2 bases and J by 4 bases, and 19 bases separated the two germline ends. Germline-derived CDR1 and CDR2 are MNHEY and SVGAGI. The CDR3 region has the DNA TGTGCCAGCAGTTACCGAGGGGGAACGATCGGGGCAGATACGCAGTATTTT. Protein: CASSYRGGTIGADTQYF.

This clonotype appeared a few times. This chain links TRBV7-9 with TRBJ2-5; 8 bases align to TRBD2. J gave up 7 bases and V 6 bases, and 10 bases lay outside the gene matches. CDR3 length: 14 amino acids. Germline CDR1 SEHNR, CDR2 FQNEAQ (reference sequence). The DNA for the CDR3 is TGTGCCAGCAGTCAGACGGGGGGGCTTGGGACCCAGTACTTC. Its protein product is CASSQTGGLGTQYF.

The CDR3: CASSLYLGNTGELFF. The CDR3 nucleotides read TGCGCCAGCAGCTTGTATCTGGGAAACACCGGGGAGCTGTTTTTT. The chain employs TRBV5-1 and TRBJ2-2; D not resolved. V lost 1 base and J 2 bases, leaving 9 bases between the germline ends. The CDR3 contains 15 residues. Germline CDR1 is SGHRS and CDR2 is YFSETQ.

At least ten counts were recorded for this clonotype. This rearrangement joins TRBV6-5 to TRBJ2-3; D unclear. The CDR3 contains 14 residues. Trimming removed 6 bases from V and 5 bases from J, with 15 bases in between. Germline CDR1 is MNHEY and CDR2 is SVGAGI. CDR3 sequence (DNA): TGTGCCAGCAGCTTAAGACTTTCTCAAGATACGCAGTATTTT. It translates to CASSLRLSQDTQYF.

This clonotype was counted at least ten times. The chain combines TRBV27 with TRBJ2-1, with D tentatively TRBD1 or TRBD2 (5 bases each). The V gene's germline CDR1 is MNHEY and CDR2 SMNVEV (reference sequence). There are 15 residues in the CDR3. V lost 2 bases, J lost 0 bases, and 8 bases lay in between. The CDR3 reads CASSLQGVSYNEQFF. The CDR3 DNA sequence: TGTGCCAGCAGTTTACAGGGAGTCTCCTACAATGAGCAGTTCTTC.

This clonotype showed up many times. The V gene is TRBV7-2, the J gene TRBJ2-3; tentatively, D is TRBD1 or TRBD2 (6 bases each). V was clipped by 2 bases and J by 4 bases, with 7 bases between them. Germline CDR1 reads SGHTA; CDR2 reads FQGNSA. CDR3 length equals 13 residues. Here the CDR3 reads CASSLRGADTQYF. The DNA of the CDR3 is TGTGCCAGCAGCTTAAGGGGGGCAGATACGCAGTATTTT.

This clonotype came up a few times. V is TRBV3-1 and J is TRBJ1-4; D call uncertain. This CDR3 is built from 14 residues. Trimming left V 4 bases short and J 4 bases short, with 10 bases between. Germline V CDR1 and CDR2: LGHDT, YNNKEL (reference sequence). The CDR3 nucleotides read TGTGCCAGCAGCCTCTCCCTCGGTAATGAAAAACTGTTTTTT. Translating gives CASSLSLGNEKLFF.

The sample holds a few counts of this clonotype. The chain combines TRBV20-1 with TRBJ2-5; possible D gene TRBD1, 6 bases. The V gene lost 4 bases and the J gene lost 0 bases, with 12 bases spanning the gap. Germline V gene lookup returns CDR1 DFQATT and CDR2 SNEGSKA (reference sequence). This CDR3 contains 14 residues. CDR3 nucleotide sequence: TGCAGTGCTATCCGGACAGAGTACCAAGAGACCCAGTACTTC. Its translation: CSAIRTEYQETQYF.

This clonotype was observed many times. This chain links TRBV20-1 with TRBJ2-1, with D possibly TRBD2 on 6 matching bases. The CDR3 spans 13 residues. V was shortened by 6 bases and J by 9 bases, with 18 bases between the two germline ends. Looked up from germline, CDR1 is DFQATT and CDR2 is SNEGSKA (reference sequence). CDR3 amino acids: CSAMSGLASEQFF. The DNA of the CDR3 is TGCAGTGCAATGTCGGGACTCGCCAGTGAGCAGTTCTTC.

This clonotype was observed a handful of times. The rearrangement joins TRBV7-9 to TRBJ2-7; TRBD2 is a possible D gene (6 bases). V dropped 1 base and J dropped 4 bases, with 17 bases sitting between them. The CDR3 is 16 residues long. Looked up from germline, CDR1 is SEHNR and CDR2 is FQNEAQ (reference sequence). The CDR3: CASSLGVGSGPYEQYF. CDR3 sequence (DNA): TGTGCCAGCAGCTTAGGCGTGGGTAGCGGCCCTTACGAGCAGTACTTC.

About this clonotype itself: This may come from a read error, since a much larger clone is one base off. V and J are TRBV6-1 and TRBJ1-1; maybe TRBD1 (5 bases). The length of the CDR3 is 14 residues. CDR1 and CDR2 (germline): MNHNS, SASEGT. Trimming took off 8 bases at V and 0 bases at J, with 13 bases between the two ends. The CDR3 loop is CASATGVMNTEAFF. The CDR3 DNA follows: TGTGCCAGCGCCACAGGCGTCATGAACACTGAAGCTTTCTTT.

The V and J genes are TRBV29-1 and TRBJ2-3, with D possibly being TRBD2 (5 bases). Germline assignment: CDR1 SQVTM and CDR2 ANQGSEA. Deletions cut 4 bases from V and 6 bases from J, with 11 bases between. The CDR3 is 12 residues long. The DNA for the CDR3 is TGCAGCGTTGCTACTAGGGCGGATACGCAGTATTTT. Translating it yields CSVATRADTQYF.

This clonotype was counted many times. The CDR3 protein is CATSGDRTYEQYF. In DNA, the CDR3 is TGTGCCACCAGTGGTGACAGGACCTACGAGCAGTACTTC. V is TRBV24-1 and J is TRBJ2-7; D is possibly TRBD1 (6 bases). This CDR3 comprises 13 residues. The germline CDR1 and CDR2 sequences are KGHDR and SFDVKD. Deletions cut 5 bases from V and 2 bases from J, with 9 bases between.

This clonotype was counted a few times. The chain uses TRBV3-1 and TRBJ2-7; D is uncertain. The CDR3 spans 12 residues. The V end lost 3 bases, the J end lost 12 bases, and 15 bases lay between the germline ends. Germline CDR1 LGHDT, CDR2 YNNKEL (reference sequence). CDR3 nucleotides: TGTGCCAGCAGCCATGACATCCAAGGTCGGTACTTC. Its translation is CASSHDIQGRYF.